Following are 26 T cell receptor beta chains from one sample sequenced in a study of T cells in Graves' hyperthyroidism and ophthalmopathy. There were TCR beta CDR3 regions amplified from RNA transcripts. TCR CDR3 underwent first-round RT-PCR with the HTBI primer set. MiXCR, applied by TCRdb to the multiplex PCR reads, yields one record per CDR3 protein. Here the sample spans hundreds of thousands of distinct CDR3 sequences, just under 20% being singletons. The sequenced material came from blood. The receptors were sampled from a man aged 40-50 years with Graves' ophthalmopathy.

This clonotype was seen a handful of times. The rearrangement uses TRBV20-1 and TRBJ2-1; no reliable D call. CDR1 is DFQATT and CDR2 is SNEGSKA in the germline V gene (reference sequence). This CDR3 region has 13 residues. Trimming cost V 3 bases and J 4 bases, with 10 bases left between them. The CDR3 protein is CSASIVNYNEQFF. In nucleotides, the CDR3 is TGCAGTGCTAGCATAGTCAATTACAATGAGCAGTTCTTC.

In this sample, this clonotype turned up many times. The chain uses TRBV6-1 and TRBJ1-2, with D possibly being TRBD1 (5 bases). The CDR3 has 14 amino acids. CDR1 and CDR2 from the germline V gene are MNHNS and SASEGT. Trimming pared 7 bases from V and 4 bases from J, leaving 16 bases between. Written as DNA, the CDR3 is TGTGCCAGCAACCCGGGGACCGGGCCCTATGGCTACACCTTC. This sequence encodes CASNPGTGPYGYTF.

This clonotype has more than one count but fewer than ten. The chain uses TRBV2 and TRBJ2-2; 11 bases align to TRBD2. Germline trimming cut 1 base from V and 11 bases from J; bases unmatched to any gene: 6. Germline-derived CDR1 and CDR2 are SNHLY and FYNNEI. The CDR3 is 15 residues long. DNA for the CDR3: TGTGCCAGCAGTGAAGGGCTAGCGGGGGGTACAGAGCTGTTTTTT. This sequence encodes CASSEGLAGGTELFF.

The sample holds many counts of this clonotype. The chain has TRBV7-8 and TRBJ1-1, with TRBD1 matching over 9 bases. Germline trimming cut 4 bases from V and 1 base from J; bases unmatched to any gene: 16. The germline V gene encodes CDR1 SGHVS and CDR2 FQNEAQ. This CDR3 contains 19 residues. The chain's CDR3 is CASSSSGTGKRVWNTEAFF. The CDR3 DNA is TGTGCCAGCAGCTCGTCCGGGACAGGGAAGAGGGTGTGGAACACTGAAGCTTTCTTT. The full variable domain, in which reference TRBV7-8 and TRBJ1-1 provide the parts outside the CDR3, is GAGVSQSPRYKVAKRGQDVALRCDPISGHVSLFWYQQALGQGPEFLTYFQNEAQLDKSGLPSDRFFAERPEGSVSTLKIQRTQQEDSAVYLCASSSSGTGKRVWNTEAFFGQGTRLTVV.

The rearrangement uses TRBV5-5 and TRBJ1-5; D unresolved. V gave up 1 base and J gave up 1 base, with 6 bases separating them. The germline CDR1 and CDR2 sequences are SGHKS and YYEKEE (reference sequence). The CDR3 contains 14 residues. The CDR3 DNA is TGTGCCAGCAGCTTGCGGGAGAGCAATCAGCCCCAGCATTTT. Translation gives CASSLRESNQPQHF. The full variable domain, rest sourced from reference TRBV5-5 and TRBJ1-5, is DAGVTQSPTHLIKTRGQQVTLRCSPISGHKSVSWYQQVLGQGPQFIFQYYEKEERGRGNFPDRFSARQFPNYSSELNVNALLLGDSALYLCASSLRESNQPQHFGDGTRLSIL.

This clonotype was seen more than once but under ten times. The CDR3 DNA sequence: TGTGCCAGCAGTGATTCTCCAACAGGACAGGGGTCCTACGAGCAGTACTTC. The encoded protein is CASSDSPTGQGSYEQYF. The rearrangement links TRBV6-1 to TRBJ2-7, with TRBD1 identical over 9 bases. V shed 3 bases and J 1 base; nucleotides not matched to a gene: 10. Germline loops: CDR1 MNHNS, CDR2 SASEGT. This CDR3 is 17 amino acids long.

This clonotype appeared a few times. The CDR3 DNA reads TGTGCCAGCAGCGTAGGGGGGGAGTGGGAGCCCCAGCATTTT. This translates into CASSVGGEWEPQHF. The rearrangement links TRBV9 to TRBJ1-5, with a tentative D call TRBD1 (5 bases). The CDR3 has 14 residues. The germline V and J ends were trimmed by 0 bases and 8 bases, with 12 bases remaining between them. Germline loops: CDR1 SGDLS, CDR2 YYNGEE.

V is TRBV7-9 and J is TRBJ1-1; D possibly corresponds to TRBD1 (6 bases). CDR1 and CDR2 from the germline V gene are SEHNR and FQNEAQ (reference sequence). This CDR3 comprises 15 residues. V was clipped by 8 bases and J by 1 base, with 17 bases between them. The CDR3 reads CASGSIRGTNTEAFF. The DNA of the CDR3 is TGTGCCAGCGGATCAATCAGGGGAACGAACACTGAAGCTTTCTTT.

The rearrangement uses TRBV7-6 and TRBJ1-1; D gene uncertain. Germline V gene lookup returns CDR1 SGHVS and CDR2 FNYEAQ. The CDR3 has 14 residues. V shed 5 bases and J shed 0 bases, with 10 bases lying between them. In DNA form, the CDR3 reads TGTGCCAGCAGCAAAGGACTTTTGAACACTGAAGCTTTCTTT. Encoded protein: CASSKGLLNTEAFF.

The V gene is TRBV4-2, the J gene TRBJ2-7; TRBD2 might be the D (6 bases). Germline CDR1 LGHNA, CDR2 YNFKEQ. V was cut by 3 bases and J by 5 bases, with 11 bases left in between. CDR3 size: 13 residues. This CDR3 is CASSHPPGDEQYF. CDR3 sequence (DNA): TGTGCCAGCAGCCATCCACCGGGGGACGAGCAGTACTTC.

The chain carries TRBV20-1 and TRBJ2-1, with 9 bases aligning to TRBD2. J lost 3 bases, V lost 3 bases, and 6 bases had no gene match. This CDR3 region has 15 residues. In germline, CDR1 is DFQATT, CDR2 SNEGSKA (reference sequence). The CDR3 reads CSASKGGRGYNEQFF. The CDR3 DNA sequence: TGCAGTGCTAGTAAAGGCGGGAGGGGCTACAATGAGCAGTTCTTC.

The CDR3 DNA reads TGTGCCAGCAGCTGGAGTAGGGGCAATGAGCAGTTCTTC. Translating it yields CASSWSRGNEQFF. The chain carries TRBV7-2 and TRBJ2-1, with a possible D match to TRBD1 (5 bases). V lost 4 bases, J lost 6 bases, and 10 bases lay in between. The CDR3 covers 13 residues. Germline V lookup: CDR1 SGHTA, CDR2 FQGNSA.

The chain joins TRBV5-1 to TRBJ1-1; D gene unclear. The CDR3 runs 14 residues. CDR1 and CDR2 (germline): SGHRS, YFSETQ. The ends were cut back, 2 bases at V and 1 base at J, with 9 bases in the middle. This CDR3 is CASSLTRPNTEAFF. The DNA for the CDR3 is TGCGCCAGCAGCTTAACACGGCCGAACACTGAAGCTTTCTTT.

The chain has TRBV9 and TRBJ2-7; TRBD2 matches 11 bases. After removal of 3 bases from V and 2 bases from J, the junction contained 4 bases not matched to a gene. Germline-derived CDR1 and CDR2 are SGDLS and YYNGEE. CDR3 size: 15 residues. The CDR3 loop is CASSELAGAPYEQYF. The CDR3 DNA reads TGTGCCAGCAGCGAACTAGCGGGGGCACCCTACGAGCAGTACTTC.

This chain joins TRBV13 and TRBJ1-2, with 7 bases matching TRBD1. V lost 6 bases and J lost 7; bases outside the gene matches: 11. The CDR3 sequence is 14 residues long. The V gene's germline CDR1 is PRHDT and CDR2 FYEKMQ (reference sequence). The chain's CDR3 is CASSNNRGRRGYTF. The CDR3 bases are TGTGCCAGCAGTAACAACAGGGGTCGGCGTGGCTACACCTTC.

The chain employs TRBV20-1 and TRBJ1-1; a possible D gene is TRBD1 (6 bases). CDR3 length: 16 residues. Per germline, CDR1 DFQATT and CDR2 SNEGSKA (reference sequence). V was pared by 1 base and J by 1 base, with 16 bases between. As DNA, the CDR3 is TGCAGTGCTAGAGGTCCCCGGGACACCAGGAACACTGAAGCTTTCTTT. It yields the protein CSARGPRDTRNTEAFF.

The chain is built from TRBV10-3 and TRBJ2-7; 8 positions match TRBD1. Germline lookup yields CDR1 ENHRY and CDR2 SYGVKD. V dropped 6 bases and J dropped 7; count of bases not matched to a gene: 8. The CDR3 runs to 13 residues. CDR3 in DNA: TGTGCCATCAGCGGACAGGGCGAAACTGAGCAGTACTTC. Translation: CAISGQGETEQYF.

V is TRBV12-5 and J is TRBJ2-5; D may be TRBD2 (6 bases). This CDR3 is 13 amino acids long. Trimming removed 7 bases from V and 5 bases from J, with 14 bases in between. Per the germline V gene, CDR1 is LGHNT and CDR2 is FRNRAP. The CDR3 loop is CASAGDGRETQYF. CDR3 DNA sequence: TGTGCTAGTGCGGGGGACGGAAGGGAGACCCAGTACTTC.

This sequence joins TRBV29-1 and TRBJ1-1; no definite D call. Germline assignment: CDR1 SQVTM and CDR2 ANQGSEA. Between the trimmed V and J ends, which lost 7 bases and 10 bases, there was a span of 13 bases. This CDR3 region has 10 residues. The CDR3 DNA reads as TGCAGCGCCCACAGTAAGGGAGCTTTCTTT. Its translation: CSAHSKGAFF. Complete variable domain (other parts from reference TRBV29-1 and TRBJ1-1): SAVISQKPSRDICQRGTSLTIQCQVDSQVTMMFWYRQQPGQSLTLIATANQGSEATYESGFVIDKFPISRPNLTFSTLTVSNMSPEDSSIYLCSAHSKGAFFGQGTRLTVV.

CDR3 loop: CASSERGDYGYTF. CDR3 nucleotide sequence: TGCGCCAGCAGTGAGAGAGGCGACTATGGCTACACCTTC. The genes are TRBV10-1 and TRBJ1-2; D is uncertain. V lost 2 bases and J lost 3, with 7 bases in between. This CDR3 region has 13 residues. CDR1 is WNHNN and CDR2 is SYGVQD in the germline V gene (reference sequence).

This clonotype was seen more than once but under ten times. The genes are TRBV9 and TRBJ2-4; D gene ambiguous. The CDR3 runs 13 residues. Germline V CDR1 and CDR2: SGDLS, YYNGEE. V was pared by 3 bases and J by 5 bases, with 9 bases between. The CDR3 bases are TGTGCCAGCAGCGGGGTCTCGGAAAACATTCAGTACTTC. Amino acid sequence: CASSGVSENIQYF.

The V call is TRBV7-9, the J call TRBJ2-1; 9 bases align to TRBD1. Unmatched junction bases numbered 8, after V lost 5 bases and J lost 3 bases. CDR3 length: 16 amino acids. Germline V gives CDR1 SEHNR, CDR2 FQNEAQ (reference sequence). Here the CDR3 DNA reads TGTGCCAGCAGCACGACCACAGGGGGCGACTACAATGAGCAGTTCTTC. It yields the protein CASSTTTGGDYNEQFF.

This clonotype was counted many times. The chain couples TRBV5-1 to TRBJ2-3; D is possibly TRBD2 (5 bases). The V end was cut by 5 bases, the J end by 0 bases, with 13 bases between. CDR3 length: 15 amino acids. In germline, CDR1 is SGHRS, CDR2 YFSETQ. Here the CDR3 DNA reads TGCGCCAGCAGGCAAGAGGGCCGGAGCACAGATACGCAGTATTTT. Amino acids: CASRQEGRSTDTQYF.

The sample holds many counts of this clonotype. One end of the junction varies from germline; a read error may be responsible. The J gene is TRBJ2-1, the V gene TRBV7-7; 7 bases are shared with TRBD1. This CDR3 region has 14 residues. The germline gives CDR1 SSHAT, CDR2 FNYEAQ (reference sequence). The chain's CDR3 is CASSRDSSYNEQFF. The DNA for the CDR3 is TGTGCTAGCAGCCGGGACAGCTCCTACAATGAGCAGTTCTTC.

The rearrangement links TRBV15 to TRBJ2-2; D is ambiguous. Germline V gene sequence: CDR1 LNHNV, CDR2 YYDKDF (reference sequence). The CDR3 loop spans 12 amino acids. The V end lost 2 bases, the J end lost 4 bases, and 2 bases lay between the germline ends. This chain's CDR3 is CATSRITGELFF. CDR3 DNA sequence: TGTGCCACCAGCAGAATCACCGGGGAGCTGTTTTTT.

The chain links TRBV11-2 to TRBJ2-5; 10 positions agree with TRBD2. CDR3 length: 14 amino acids. Germline V CDR1 and CDR2: SGHAT, FQNNGV. The ends lost 4 bases at V and 5 bases at J; junction bases unmatched: 4. The CDR3 spells CASSSSGRGETQYF. Here the CDR3 DNA reads TGTGCCAGCAGCTCTAGCGGGAGAGGGGAGACCCAGTACTTC.